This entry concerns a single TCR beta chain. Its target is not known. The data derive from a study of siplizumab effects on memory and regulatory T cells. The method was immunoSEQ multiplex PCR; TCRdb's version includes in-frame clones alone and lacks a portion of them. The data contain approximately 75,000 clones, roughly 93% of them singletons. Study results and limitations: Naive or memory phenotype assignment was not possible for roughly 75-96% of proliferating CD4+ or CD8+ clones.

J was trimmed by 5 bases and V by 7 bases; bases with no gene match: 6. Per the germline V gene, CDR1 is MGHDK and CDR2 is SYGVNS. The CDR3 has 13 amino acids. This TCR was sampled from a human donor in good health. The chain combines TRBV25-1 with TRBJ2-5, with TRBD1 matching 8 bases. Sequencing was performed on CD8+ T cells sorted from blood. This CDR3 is CASTGQGLETQYF. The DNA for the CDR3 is TGTGCCAGCACAGGACAGGGTCTGGAGACCCAGTACTTC.